Below are 2 T cell receptor beta chains sequenced from a single sample in a study of PD-L1 blockade in urothelial cancer (dated by TCRdb to the late 2010s). Libraries were made using the immunoSEQ multiplex PCR assay. Not all clones reach the TCRdb copy of this immuneACCESS table, which keeps in-frame sequences only. Checked studies attribute under half of the gap to unresolved V genes and leave the rest unexplained. The sample table records approximately 100,000 clones; approximately 91% of these occur just once. In total, the top ten clones hold approximately 1% of the sample. Sequenced here: PBMCs, sampled around atezolizumab (anti-PD-L1) treatment. These receptors were obtained from a woman of 80 years or more with urothelial cancer.

This rearrangement joins TRBV19 to TRBJ2-1, with 8 bases aligning to TRBD2. Per germline, CDR1 LNHDA and CDR2 SQIVND (reference sequence). J was trimmed by 7 bases and V by 7 bases; bases with no gene match: 6. The CDR3 covers 13 residues. CDR3 nucleotide sequence: TGTGCCAGTACCAGCGGGAGTTGGAATGAGCAGTTCTTC. Its protein product is CASTSGSWNEQFF.

This clone was picked up one time. J is TRBJ1-2 and V is TRBV9, with D possibly matching TRBD1 (5 bases). Germline CDR1 and CDR2: SGDLS and YYNGEE. CDR3 length equals 16 residues. Trimming shortened V by 0 bases and J by 4 bases, and 16 bases separated the two germline ends. The CDR3 spells CASSVASAGRGYGYTF. The CDR3 bases are TGTGCCAGCAGCGTAGCTTCGGCAGGGAGGGGCTATGGCTACACCTTC.